The 29 T cell receptor beta chains given below trace back to one sample, sequenced in a study of blood T cells in healthy people across ages. Next came a second PCR, run for roughly 6 to 11 cycles, which used a sample-barcoded 5' primer along with a J-beta primer mix. TCRdb independently ran MiXCR on the 5' RACE reads; one entry per CDR3 protein. The sample holds some 1 million distinct CDR3 sequences; 45% are singletons and the top ten take under 20%. The material sequenced was blood. The receptors derive from a woman aged 55-70 years in good health.

This clonotype was picked up a small number of times. This rearrangement joins TRBV20-1 to TRBJ2-5, with D perhaps TRBD1 (5 bases). Trimming took off 0 bases at V and 3 bases at J, with 14 bases between the two ends. Germline V CDR1 and CDR2: DFQATT, SNEGSKA (reference sequence). The CDR3 is 15 residues long. This CDR3 is CSARDQTDPEETQYF. The CDR3 nucleotides are TGCAGTGCTAGAGATCAGACAGATCCCGAAGAGACCCAGTACTTC.

The CDR3 DNA reads as TGTGCCAGCAGCCGGGGGATCCAAGAGACCCAGTACTTC. Protein sequence: CASSRGIQETQYF. The chain joins TRBV3-1 to TRBJ2-5; either TRBD1 or TRBD2 may supply D (5 bases each). CDR3 size: 13 residues. Trimming cost V 4 bases and J 1 base, with 7 bases left between them. From germline, CDR1 is LGHDT and CDR2 YNNKEL (reference sequence).

This clonotype showed up just a few times. The chain has TRBV30 and TRBJ2-4, with D possibly matching TRBD1 (7 bases). CDR3 length equals 11 residues. Germline CDR1 GTSNPN, CDR2 SVGIG (reference sequence). V lost 4 bases, J lost 7 bases, and 8 bases lay in between. The chain's CDR3 is CAWTGGNIQYF. CDR3 in DNA: TGTGCCTGGACAGGGGGGAACATTCAGTACTTC.

This clonotype was detected a few times. The chain carries TRBV12-3 or TRBV12-4 and TRBJ2-7; D is uncertain. CDR3 size: 13 residues. Trimming left V 0 bases short and J 7 bases short, with 10 bases between. CDR3 sequence: CASSLAGSGEQYF. CDR3 bases: TGTGCCAGCAGTTTAGCAGGGTCTGGAGAGCAGTACTTC.

This clonotype appeared a few times. One junction end does not reproduce the germline sequence, and a read error may be involved. The rearrangement joins TRBV7-4 to TRBJ2-1; D may be TRBD1 (6 bases). CDR1 is SGHVT, CDR2 SQSDAQ, per germline. The CDR3 covers 9 residues. Written as DNA, the CDR3 is TGCCGACAGGACAATGAGCAGTTCTTC. Translating it yields CRQDNEQFF.

This chain joins TRBV20-1 and TRBJ2-2; D is possibly TRBD2 (6 bases). This CDR3 comprises 17 residues. V dropped 2 bases and J dropped 7 bases, with 23 bases sitting between them. Germline lookup yields CDR1 DFQATT and CDR2 SNEGSKA (reference sequence). The CDR3 loop is CSARSGPATGGNGELFF. CDR3 bases: TGCAGTGCTAGAAGCGGGCCAGCCACTGGGGGGAACGGGGAGCTGTTTTTT.

Here the CDR3 reads CASSRPRETSTDTQYF. CDR3 nucleotide sequence: TGCGCCAGCAGCCGCCCCCGGGAGACTAGCACAGATACGCAGTATTTT. This rearrangement joins TRBV5-1 to TRBJ2-3, with a weak D call TRBD2 (6 bases). The V end was cut by 4 bases, the J end by 0 bases, with 15 bases between. There are 16 residues in the CDR3. Germline values: CDR1 SGHRS, CDR2 YFSETQ. The full variable domain, rest sourced from reference TRBV5-1 and TRBJ2-3, is KAGVTQTPRYLIKTRGQQVTLSCSPISGHRSVSWYQQTPGQGLQFLFEYFSETQRNKGNFPGRFSGRQFSNSRSEMNVSTLELGDSALYLCASSRPRETSTDTQYFGPGTRLTVL.

The chain is built from TRBV12-3 or TRBV12-4 and TRBJ2-1; D may correspond to TRBD1 or TRBD2 (5 bases each). The V end lost 5 bases, the J end lost 7 bases, and 18 bases lay between the germline ends. The CDR3 loop spans 15 amino acids. CDR3 DNA sequence: TGTGCCAGCAGTCGCTCTAGGGGAGAGGCGAATGAGCAGTTCTTC. The encoded protein is CASSRSRGEANEQFF.

The chain joins TRBV29-1 to TRBJ2-3; D not resolved. V gave up 4 bases and J gave up 2 bases, with 7 bases separating them. CDR3 size: 12 residues. Germline V gives CDR1 SQVTM, CDR2 ANQGSEA. The chain's CDR3 is CSVGYTTDTQYF. Here the CDR3 DNA reads TGCAGCGTTGGATACACCACAGATACGCAGTATTTT.

Ten or more counts support this clonotype. The V and J genes are TRBV28 and TRBJ2-3; TRBD2 matches at 9 bases. Per germline, CDR1 MDHEN and CDR2 SYDVKM. The CDR3 spans 14 residues. V was pared by 6 bases and J by 2 bases, with 3 bases of the junction left unmatched. CDR3 amino acids: CASSPSGTTDTQYF. CDR3 bases: TGTGCCAGCAGCCCTAGCGGGACCACAGATACGCAGTATTTT.

This clonotype has only a few counts. DNA of the CDR3: TGTGCCAGCAGCCCGACCGGGACTTTACGTTCCTACGAGCAGTACTTC. Protein sequence: CASSPTGTLRSYEQYF. The genes are TRBV11-2 and TRBJ2-7, with D possibly TRBD2 on 6 matching bases. This CDR3 has 16 amino acids. The germline V and J ends were trimmed by 5 bases and 1 base, with 18 bases remaining between them. Germline CDR1 reads SGHAT; CDR2 reads FQNNGV.

The chain employs TRBV12-3 or TRBV12-4 and TRBJ1-2, with D maybe TRBD1 (6 bases). CDR3 size: 15 residues. Trimming removed 5 bases from V and 4 bases from J, with 17 bases in between. The CDR3 spells CASSPRGGGTYGYTF. As DNA, the CDR3 is TGTGCCAGCAGTCCTCGGGGAGGGGGTACCTATGGCTACACCTTC.

This rearrangement joins TRBV5-1 to TRBJ2-7, with 7 positions matching TRBD1. CDR1 and CDR2 from the germline V gene are SGHRS and YFSETQ. V lost 0 bases and J lost 5; bases outside the gene matches: 5. The CDR3 spans 14 residues. The CDR3 coding sequence is TGCGCCAGCAGCTTGGAACAGGGGTCCCACGAGCAGTACTTC. This gives the protein CASSLEQGSHEQYF. The full variable domain, completed using reference TRBV5-1 and TRBJ2-7, is KAGVTQTPRYLIKTRGQQVTLSCSPISGHRSVSWYQQTPGQGLQFLFEYFSETQRNKGNFPGRFSGRQFSNSRSEMNVSTLELGDSALYLCASSLEQGSHEQYFGPGTRLTVT.

This chain links TRBV24-1 with TRBJ2-3; D is tentatively TRBD1 or TRBD2 (5 bases each). V lost 0 bases and J lost 5, with 14 bases in between. This CDR3 region has 16 residues. Germline CDR1 is KGHDR and CDR2 is SFDVKD. This chain's CDR3 is CATSDLREGRGDTQYF. CDR3 DNA sequence: TGTGCCACCAGTGATTTGCGCGAGGGAAGGGGAGATACGCAGTATTTT.

The CDR3 coding sequence is TGTGCCACCAGTGATCCTTACACTGAAGCTTTCTTT. This gives the protein CATSDPYTEAFF. The chain combines TRBV24-1 with TRBJ1-1; D ambiguous. CDR3 length equals 12 residues. V was trimmed by 3 bases and J by 3 bases, leaving 4 bases between them. Germline CDR1 KGHDR, CDR2 SFDVKD.

This clonotype was recorded only once. The chain carries TRBV6-2 or TRBV6-3 and TRBJ1-2; D may be TRBD1 (5 bases). This CDR3 has 14 amino acids. CDR1 and CDR2 (germline): MNHEY, SVGEGT. The V gene lost 5 bases and the J gene lost 8 bases, with 18 bases spanning the gap. This CDR3 is CASSPEDTAGGYTF. In DNA, the CDR3 is TGTGCCAGCAGTCCGGAGGACACTGCTGGGGGCTACACCTTC.

Points on this clonotype: A read error may account for a junction end that differs from germline. The CDR3 reads CASILAVHGQYF. The DNA for the CDR3 is TGTGCCAGCATCTTAGCGGTCCATGGGCAGTACTTC. The rearrangement joins TRBV7-9 to TRBJ2-5; D perhaps matches TRBD2 (6 bases). The germline CDR1 and CDR2 sequences are SEHNR and FQNEAQ (reference sequence). The length of the CDR3 is 12 residues. The full variable domain, in which reference TRBV7-9 and TRBJ2-5 provide the parts outside the CDR3, is DTGVSQNPRHKITKRGQNVTFRCDPISEHNRLYWYRQTLGQGPEFLTYFQNEAQLEKSRLLSDRFSAERPKGSFSTLEIQRTEQGDSAMYLCASILAVHGQYFGPGTRLLVL.

The chain combines TRBV5-1 with TRBJ2-5; 7 bases agree with TRBD1. The CDR3 extends over 15 amino acids. V lost 2 bases to trimming and J lost 2 bases; unmatched junction nucleotides: 6. The germline V gene encodes CDR1 SGHRS and CDR2 YFSETQ. The CDR3 bases are TGCGCCAGCAGCTTTACAGGGGCGCGGCAAGAGACCCAGTACTTC. It is translated as CASSFTGARQETQYF.

With respect to this clonotype: Relative to the germline gene, one junction end is altered; a read error may explain this. The rearrangement links TRBV5-1 to TRBJ2-3; D may correspond to TRBD1 or TRBD2 (5 bases each). The CDR3 length is 14 residues. Germline lookup yields CDR1 SGHRS and CDR2 YFSETQ. The CDR3 loop reads CAGSLSSQGATQYF. Written as DNA, the CDR3 is TGCGCCGGCAGCTTGAGTTCCCAGGGAGCAACGCAGTATTTT.

The chain combines TRBV12-3 or TRBV12-4 with TRBJ2-3, with D possibly TRBD1 on 5 matching bases. The ends were cut back, 5 bases at V and 4 bases at J, with 10 bases in the middle. The CDR3 length is 13 residues. The CDR3 protein is CASSKGEPDTQYF. CDR3 bases: TGTGCCAGCAGTAAAGGGGAACCAGATACGCAGTATTTT.

The CDR3 loop reads CASSLPPLAGGADTQYF. CDR3 nucleotide sequence: TGTGCCAGCAGTCTCCCCCCCCTAGCGGGAGGAGCAGATACGCAGTATTTT. The J gene is TRBJ2-3, the V gene TRBV12-3 or TRBV12-4; TRBD2 agrees at 11 bases. The CDR3 totals 17 residues. The V and J ends lost 5 bases and 4 bases, in that order; junction bases with no gene match: 11.

This clonotype has more than one count but fewer than ten. This sequence joins TRBV28 and TRBJ2-7, with D perhaps TRBD1 (6 bases). The V gene lost 1 base and the J gene lost 2 bases, with 15 bases spanning the gap. The CDR3 loop spans 16 amino acids. Germline CDR1 and CDR2: MDHEN and SYDVKM. The CDR3 loop reads CASSLFRTVAPYEQYF. The CDR3 nucleotides are TGTGCCAGCAGTTTATTTAGGACAGTGGCCCCCTACGAGCAGTACTTC. Full variable domain (rest looked up from reference TRBV28 and TRBJ2-7): DVKVTQSSRYLVKRTGEKVFLECVQDMDHENMFWYRQDPGLGLRLIYFSYDVKMKEKGDIPEGYSVSREKKERFSLILESASTNQTSMYLCASSLFRTVAPYEQYFGPGTRLTVT.

This chain uses TRBV5-1 with TRBJ2-1, with 11 bases aligning to TRBD2. The CDR3 length is 18 residues. J lost 0 bases, V lost 0 bases, and 5 bases had no gene match. The germline V gene has CDR1 SGHRS and CDR2 YFSETQ. The CDR3 coding sequence is TGCGCCAGCAGCTTGGCGATAACTAGCGGGAGCTCCTACAATGAGCAGTTCTTC. As protein: CASSLAITSGSSYNEQFF.

This clonotype was seen a few times. J is TRBJ2-7 and V is TRBV27; possible D gene TRBD2, 5 bases. Germline CDR1 is MNHEY and CDR2 is SMNVEV (reference sequence). V gave up 4 bases and J gave up 4 bases, with 11 bases separating them. This CDR3 contains 13 residues. The CDR3 reads CASSSLANYEQYF. As DNA, the CDR3 is TGTGCCAGCAGTTCCCTAGCTAATTACGAGCAGTACTTC.

On this clonotype: A read error may be the cause here, since a much bigger clone is one base away. The chain is built from TRBV7-2 and TRBJ2-3, with 10 bases that match TRBD1. CDR1 SGHTA and CDR2 FQGNSA come from the germline V gene. This CDR3 comprises 15 residues. The CDR3 loop is CASSLRQGAIDAQYF. The CDR3 DNA reads as TGTGCCAGCAGCTTAAGACAGGGGGCTATAGATGCGCAGTATTTT.

The rearrangement uses TRBV9 and TRBJ2-5; 8 bases are shared with TRBD1. The CDR3 extends over 16 amino acids. The V segment lost 3 bases and the J segment 4 bases; nucleotides outside the gene matches: 11. The V gene's germline CDR1 is SGDLS and CDR2 YYNGEE. CDR3 in amino acids: CASSAPDREVRETQYF. CDR3 coding DNA: TGTGCCAGCAGCGCGCCGGACAGGGAAGTCAGAGAGACCCAGTACTTC.

This clonotype occurred a few times. CDR3 sequence (DNA): TGCAGCGTTGAAGATTTGGCATATTATGGCTACACCTTC. It specifies CSVEDLAYYGYTF. This chain joins TRBV29-1 and TRBJ1-2; D is unclear. The CDR3 spans 13 residues. The ends were cut back, 0 bases at V and 5 bases at J, with 10 bases in the middle. Germline V gene data show CDR1 as SQVTM and CDR2 as ANQGSEA.

The chain links TRBV14 to TRBJ2-3; 7 positions agree with TRBD2. This CDR3 has 15 amino acids. Germline CDR1 SGHDN, CDR2 FVKESK. Losses at the gene ends were 2 bases for V and 1 base for J; bases not matched to a gene: 3. The CDR3 here is CASSQITSGTDTQYF. CDR3 coding DNA: TGTGCCAGCAGCCAAATAACTAGCGGCACAGATACGCAGTATTTT.

The sample holds one count of this clonotype. J is TRBJ2-7 and V is TRBV2; D unclear. CDR1 and CDR2 from the germline V gene are SNHLY and FYNNEI. The CDR3 loop spans 15 amino acids. Trimming took 6 bases from V and 5 from J, leaving 20 bases between them. As DNA, the CDR3 is TGTGCCAGCAGATCGGACCAGTCCCACTTCGACGAGCAGTACTTC. The encoded protein is CASRSDQSHFDEQYF. Full variable domain (rest looked up from reference TRBV2 and TRBJ2-7): EPEVTQTPSHQVTQMGQEVILRCVPISNHLYFYWYRQILGQKVEFLVSFYNNEISEKSEIFDDQFSVERPDGSNFTLKIRSTKLEDSAMYFCASRSDQSHFDEQYFGPGTRLTVT.